These 5 T cell receptor beta chains share one sample of origin, sequenced in a study of identical twins (dated by TCRdb to the mid-2010s). Libraries were prepared through 5' RACE. The sequencing machine was an Illumina HiSeq 2000. TCRdb trimmed public reads at Q25 via fastp, called clones via MiXCR and kept in-frame beta chains. Entries that share a CDR3 protein sequence are merged under the most common genes and DNA. Within this sample are 1.5 million to 2 million distinct CDR3 sequences, with about 30% of them counted one time only. In total, the top ten clones hold about 0.27% of the sample. The sequencing sample was made of cord blood. Every receptor here comes from a newborn girl in good health.

The table lists this clonotype with a few counts. The chain carries TRBV20-1 and TRBJ1-5; D is ambiguous. With 4 bases removed from V and 1 base from J, the gap between germline ends came to 5 bases. Per germline, CDR1 DFQATT and CDR2 SNEGSKA (reference sequence). This CDR3 spans 12 amino acids. CDR3 nucleotides: TGCAGTGCTACCACCAGCAATCAGCCCCAGCATTTT. It yields the protein CSATTSNQPQHF.

This clonotype was detected a few times. The V call is TRBV4-2, the J call TRBJ2-5; 8 nucleotides line up with TRBD1. The J call may be wrong; the DNA end is better matched by TRBJ2-7. The germline V gene has CDR1 LGHNA and CDR2 YNFKEQ. The CDR3 is 13 residues long. The CDR3 region is CASSQETGGEQYF. The CDR3, as DNA: TGTGCCAGCAGCCAAGAAACAGGGGGCGAGCAGTACTTC.

This clonotype has a count of ten or more. The chain couples TRBV5-1 to TRBJ2-7; D is unresolved. Germline V gives CDR1 SGHRS, CDR2 YFSETQ. The V and J ends lost 1 base and 1 base respectively, with 9 bases between them. This CDR3 contains 14 residues. Here the CDR3 reads CASSLSQQSYEQYF. DNA of the CDR3: TGCGCCAGCAGCTTGAGCCAGCAATCCTACGAGCAGTACTTC.

Ten or more counts support this clonotype. This sequence joins TRBV20-1 and TRBJ2-3, with D uncertain. Trimming removed 6 bases from V and 6 bases from J, with 16 bases in between. Germline V gives CDR1 DFQATT, CDR2 SNEGSKA (reference sequence). CDR3 length: 13 residues. As DNA, the CDR3 is TGCAGTGCAAACCCACCCCCCTCCGATACGCAGTATTTT. Amino acids: CSANPPPSDTQYF.

This clonotype showed up just a few times. V is TRBV6-5 and J is TRBJ2-7; weak D call: TRBD2 (6 bases). Germline CDR1 reads MNHEY; CDR2 reads SVGAGI. Trimming pared 2 bases from V and 6 bases from J, leaving 14 bases between. The CDR3 contains 14 residues. CDR3 loop: CASSYVSGEGEQYF. CDR3 DNA sequence: TGTGCCAGCAGTTACGTGTCGGGAGAAGGCGAGCAGTACTTC.